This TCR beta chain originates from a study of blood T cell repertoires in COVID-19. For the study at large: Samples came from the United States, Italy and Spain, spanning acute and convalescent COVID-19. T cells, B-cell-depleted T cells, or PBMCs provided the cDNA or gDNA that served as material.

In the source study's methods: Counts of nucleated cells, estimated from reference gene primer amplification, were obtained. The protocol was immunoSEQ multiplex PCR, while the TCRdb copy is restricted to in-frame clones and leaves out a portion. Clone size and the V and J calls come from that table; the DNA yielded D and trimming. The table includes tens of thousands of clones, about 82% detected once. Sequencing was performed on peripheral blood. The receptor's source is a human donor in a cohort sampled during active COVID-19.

In nucleotides, the CDR3 is TGTGCCAGCAGTTACCCCCTGGGGGGCTCCTACAATGAGCAGTTCTTC. Protein: CASSYPLGGSYNEQFF. The chain links TRBV6-6 to TRBJ2-1; weak D call: TRBD2 (6 bases). Germline V gives CDR1 MNHNY, CDR2 SVGAGI (reference sequence). The CDR3 is 16 residues long. The V and J ends lost 2 bases and 0 bases respectively, with 11 bases between them.